This TCR beta chain was captured by sequencing in a study of T-cell reconstitution after alpha-beta-depleted transplantation in children. This clonotype was seen more than once but under ten times. Preparation of the TCRbeta library involved a method that used unique molecular identifiers. TCRdb called the PCR reads again in MiXCR, with one record for every CDR3 protein. The sample includes over 300,000 distinct CDR3 sequences, over 9% of them seen just once. Trimming stripped 7 bases from V and 2 bases from J, with 11 bases between. The CDR3 runs 13 residues. Germline V gives CDR1 SGHDN, CDR2 FVKESK.

This clonotype was obtained from a human donor who donated a stem cell graft to a child with acute lymphoblastic leukemia. The chain uses TRBV14 and TRBJ1-2, with no clear D. This specimen was PBMCs from the stem cell graft donor, taken from the stem cell graft. CDR3 region: CASTQAPNYGYTF. The CDR3 DNA reads as TGTGCCAGCACCCAGGCACCGAACTATGGCTACACCTTC.